These 32 T cell receptor beta chains originate from one sample sequenced in a study of naive and memory T cell subsets. Study results and caveats: Naive repertoires, especially CD8, held a few larger clonotypes, possibly memory cells re-expressing CD45RA.

An equimolar mix of two oligonucleotides served as the beta constant-region primer for TRBC1 and TRBC2. The ligated cDNA underwent four PCR rounds using SP2 and nested alpha and beta constant-region primers. TCRdb reanalysed the UMI-ligation and nested PCR reads using MiXCR and keeps one entry per CDR3 protein. Altogether roughly 92,000 distinct CDR3 sequences are present, about 10% being singletons, with the ten largest covering more than 0.11%. The antigens for these receptors are not known. Specimen: naive CD4+ T cells from blood. The receptors were gathered from a human donor in good health.

This chain joins TRBV20-1 and TRBJ2-7; TRBD1 matches at 8 bases. With 6 bases clipped from V and 3 bases from J, the junction kept 7 bases outside the gene matches. The CDR3 covers 13 residues. Germline CDR1 DFQATT, CDR2 SNEGSKA (reference sequence). In DNA, the CDR3 is TGCAGTGCCCCTGGACAGGGCGACTACGAGCAGTACTTC. It codes for CSAPGQGDYEQYF.

CDR3 sequence reads: CASTSGTGASTGELFF. The CDR3 bases are TGCGCCAGCACTTCGGGGACAGGGGCTTCGACCGGGGAGCTGTTTTTT. J is TRBJ2-2 and V is TRBV5-1, with TRBD1 matching over 10 bases. Losses at the gene ends were 6 bases for V and 5 bases for J; bases not matched to a gene: 10. CDR1 SGHRS and CDR2 YFSETQ come from the germline V gene. The CDR3 extends over 16 amino acids.

This clonotype was observed a handful of times. CDR3 coding DNA: TGTGCCAGCAGCTCCGGGACTCTAGCGGGAGTAGGCAATGAGCAGTTCTTC. Protein: CASSSGTLAGVGNEQFF. V usage is TRBV7-2 and J usage is TRBJ2-1, with 10 positions matching TRBD2. The CDR3 consists of 17 residues. V shed 4 bases, J shed 6 bases, and the junction held 12 bases outside the gene matches. Germline CDR1 SGHTA, CDR2 FQGNSA.

This clonotype was counted many times. The CDR3 here is CSVGRTSGLGTDTQYF. CDR3 coding DNA: TGCAGCGTGGGGAGGACTAGCGGGCTCGGCACAGATACGCAGTATTTT. V is TRBV29-1 and J is TRBJ2-3; 11 bases are shared with TRBD2. After removal of 6 bases from V and 1 base from J, the junction contained 9 bases not matched to a gene. CDR1 SQVTM and CDR2 ANQGSEA come from the germline V gene. This CDR3 has 16 residues.

Only a few counts were recorded for this clonotype. The rearrangement joins TRBV5-6 to TRBJ2-5; 9 bases agree with TRBD1. V shed 4 bases and J 4 bases; nucleotides not matched to a gene: 11. This CDR3 spans 16 amino acids. Germline loops: CDR1 SGHDT, CDR2 YYEEEE. The CDR3 sequence: CASSRGQGRILETQYF. DNA for the CDR3: TGTGCCAGCAGCCGTGGACAGGGGAGAATTTTAGAGACCCAGTACTTC.

The CDR3 protein is CASSPPPLSYNEQFF. CDR3 nucleotide sequence: TGTGCCAGCTCCCCTCCGCCTCTCTCCTACAATGAGCAGTTCTTC. The V gene is TRBV18, the J gene TRBJ2-1; D gene uncertain. The germline gives CDR1 KGHSH, CDR2 LQKENI. This CDR3 contains 15 residues. V was clipped by 6 bases and J by 0 bases, with 12 bases between them.

This clonotype was observed many times. The chain has TRBV24-1 and TRBJ2-5; D unclear. Between the trimmed V and J ends, which lost 6 bases and 5 bases, there was a span of 9 bases. This CDR3 is 12 amino acids long. CDR1 and CDR2 (germline): KGHDR, SFDVKD. CDR3 amino acids: CATSFGAETQYF. In DNA form, the CDR3 reads TGTGCCACCAGTTTTGGAGCTGAGACCCAGTACTTC.

This clonotype was counted at least ten times. The chain is built from TRBV6-2 or TRBV6-3 and TRBJ2-1, with D tentatively TRBD2 (5 bases). Germline assignment: CDR1 MNHEY and CDR2 SVGEGT. The CDR3 loop spans 17 amino acids. Trimming removed 0 bases from V and 0 bases from J, with 12 bases in between. CDR3 loop: CASSYSIKRSSYNEQFF. Written as DNA, the CDR3 is TGTGCCAGCAGTTACTCAATAAAGCGGAGCTCCTACAATGAGCAGTTCTTC.

V usage is TRBV12-3 or TRBV12-4 and J usage is TRBJ2-1; 9 nucleotides line up with TRBD2. J lost 8 bases, V lost 1 base, and 3 bases had no gene match. The CDR3 is made up of 14 amino acids. The CDR3 spells CASSLVAGEDEQFF. The DNA for the CDR3 is TGTGCCAGCAGTTTAGTAGCGGGAGAGGATGAGCAGTTCTTC.

This clonotype showed up just a few times. The chain uses TRBV29-1 and TRBJ2-7, with 7 bases identical to TRBD2. Germline V gives CDR1 SQVTM, CDR2 ANQGSEA. The trim removed 7 bases at V and 10 bases at J, leaving 16 bases unmatched. The CDR3 length is 13 residues. CDR3 in amino acids: CSAGGQGATTQYF. Here the CDR3 DNA reads TGCAGCGCGGGGGGTCAGGGAGCAACGACACAGTACTTC.

The chain uses TRBV3-1 and TRBJ1-4; D is unclear. The CDR3 length is 14 residues. Germline V gene sequence: CDR1 LGHDT, CDR2 YNNKEL (reference sequence). V dropped 3 bases and J dropped 7 bases, with 12 bases sitting between them. The CDR3 sequence: CASSHREGGEKLFF. The CDR3 nucleotides read TGTGCCAGCAGCCACCGAGAGGGCGGTGAAAAACTGTTTTTT.

On this clonotype: This may stem from a read error, because a much larger clone lies one nucleotide away. The rearrangement links TRBV20-1 to TRBJ2-3; TRBD1 might be the D (6 bases). Germline V gene lookup returns CDR1 DFQATT and CDR2 SNEGSKA (reference sequence). The CDR3 extends over 14 amino acids. Trimming shortened V by 4 bases and J by 2 bases, and 13 bases separated the two germline ends. The CDR3 loop reads CSATSVGATDTQYF. In nucleotides, the CDR3 is TGCAGTGCTACCAGCGTGGGGGCCACAGATACGCAGTATTTT.

This clonotype has a count of ten or more. V is TRBV28 and J is TRBJ2-7; a possible D gene is TRBD1 (5 bases). The CDR3 has 14 residues. Trimming left V 6 bases short and J 1 base short, with 13 bases between. Looked up from germline, CDR1 is MDHEN and CDR2 is SYDVKM. CDR3 region: CASSRPAGSYEQYF. The CDR3 DNA reads as TGTGCCAGCAGCCGCCCGGCAGGGTCCTACGAGCAGTACTTC.

This clonotype was detected a few times. This chain connects TRBV28 to TRBJ2-3; no definite D call. The germline V gene has CDR1 MDHEN and CDR2 SYDVKM. V gave up 5 bases and J gave up 8 bases, with 20 bases separating them. This CDR3 region has 15 residues. The chain's CDR3 is CASSPPPGGRGTQYF. The CDR3 nucleotides read TGTGCCAGCAGTCCCCCCCCTGGCGGCAGAGGTACGCAGTATTTT.

The rearrangement links TRBV7-9 to TRBJ1-2; D is perhaps TRBD1 (5 bases). Germline V gene lookup returns CDR1 SEHNR and CDR2 FQNEAQ (reference sequence). The CDR3 spans 15 residues. V was trimmed by 6 bases and J by 5 bases, leaving 19 bases between them. The CDR3 is CASRTGDGLNYGYTF. The CDR3 DNA sequence: TGTGCCAGCAGAACTGGGGACGGACTTAATTATGGCTACACCTTC.

In its sample, this clonotype was seen many times. This sequence joins TRBV19 and TRBJ2-4, with D possibly being TRBD1 (6 bases). Trimming shortened V by 5 bases and J by 0 bases, and 17 bases separated the two germline ends. This CDR3 comprises 17 residues. The germline V gene encodes CDR1 LNHDA and CDR2 SQIVND (reference sequence). This chain's CDR3 is CASSPKGQLLAKNIQYF. CDR3 coding DNA: TGTGCCAGTAGTCCTAAAGGACAGCTACTAGCCAAAAACATTCAGTACTTC. Using reference TRBV19 and TRBJ2-4 for the parts outside the CDR3, the full variable domain is DGGITQSPKYLFRKEGQNVTLSCEQNLNHDAMYWYRQDPGQGLRLIYYSQIVNDFQKGDIAEGYSVSREKKESFPLTVTSAQKNPTAFYLCASSPKGQLLAKNIQYFGAGTRLSVL.

The chain uses TRBV29-1 and TRBJ1-2, with D perhaps TRBD1 (5 bases). The germline V gene has CDR1 SQVTM and CDR2 ANQGSEA. This CDR3 contains 14 residues. The V end lost 8 bases, the J end lost 5 bases, and 21 bases lay between the germline ends. The CDR3 sequence: CSPPPGAVTYGYTF. DNA for the CDR3: TGCAGCCCCCCGCCCGGGGCAGTCACTTATGGCTACACCTTC.

The gene calls are TRBV29-1 and TRBJ1-1; 10 bases agree with TRBD1. CDR1 is SQVTM, CDR2 ANQGSEA, per germline. The CDR3 length is 12 residues. The V segment lost 7 bases and the J segment 4 bases; nucleotides outside the gene matches: 3. CDR3 sequence reads: CSGGQGFTEAFF. Here the CDR3 DNA reads TGCAGCGGGGGACAGGGGTTCACTGAAGCTTTCTTT.

The sample holds a few counts of this clonotype. The J gene is TRBJ2-7, the V gene TRBV5-1; D tentatively fits TRBD1 or TRBD2 (6 bases each). The CDR3 extends over 17 amino acids. Trimming left V 0 bases short and J 0 bases short, with 16 bases between. Germline V gene data show CDR1 as SGHRS and CDR2 as YFSETQ. The CDR3 bases are TGCGCCAGCAGCTTGGACAGGGCGAGCGGGTCCTCCTACGAGCAGTACTTC. Translation gives CASSLDRASGSSYEQYF.

This clonotype was counted only a few times. The chain couples TRBV7-2 to TRBJ2-3, with 9 positions matching TRBD1. Germline trimming cut 1 base from V and 3 bases from J; bases unmatched to any gene: 11. CDR3 size: 18 residues. Per germline, CDR1 SGHTA and CDR2 FQGNSA. The CDR3 loop is CASSLVRVGQGSTDTQYF. For the CDR3, the DNA is TGTGCCAGCAGCTTAGTGAGGGTCGGACAGGGGAGTACAGATACGCAGTATTTT.

This clonotype was counted between two and nine times. V gene TRBV4-1 combines with J gene TRBJ2-2, with a weak D call TRBD2 (6 bases). The CDR3 spans 15 residues. Per the germline V gene, CDR1 is MGHRA and CDR2 is YSYEKL. Trimming shortened V by 4 bases and J by 3 bases, and 12 bases separated the two germline ends. The CDR3 nucleotides read TGCGCCAGCAGCCCCTGGGAGCGGGACACCGGGGAGCTGTTTTTT. It codes for CASSPWERDTGELFF.

The chain carries TRBV30 and TRBJ2-7; D is perhaps TRBD1 (6 bases). CDR3 length: 14 residues. Trimming took 0 bases from V and 8 from J, leaving 17 bases between them. Germline V gene sequence: CDR1 GTSNPN, CDR2 SVGIG (reference sequence). Here the CDR3 reads CAWSVKGVTTKQYF. For the CDR3, the DNA is TGTGCCTGGAGTGTCAAGGGGGTGACTACGAAGCAGTACTTC.

Only a few counts were recorded for this clonotype. This chain uses TRBV3-1 with TRBJ2-5; D not certain. CDR1 is LGHDT and CDR2 is YNNKEL in the germline V gene (reference sequence). The CDR3 runs to 16 residues. V lost 1 base, J lost 2 bases, and 14 bases lay in between. CDR3 in DNA: TGTGCCAGCAGCCAAGGTTCTTCCCTAGTGCAAGAGACCCAGTACTTC. As protein: CASSQGSSLVQETQYF.

This clonotype was seen a few times. The chain is built from TRBV28 and TRBJ2-1, with D possibly being TRBD1 (5 bases). The CDR3 is 14 amino acids. V lost 8 bases and J lost 2, with 13 bases in between. Germline lookup yields CDR1 MDHEN and CDR2 SYDVKM. The CDR3 DNA reads TGTGCCAGCTCCAGGGTGTCCCCCTACAATGAGCAGTTCTTC. Residues: CASSRVSPYNEQFF.

This clonotype was detected only a few times. The chain is built from TRBV20-1 and TRBJ1-1; D remains unclear. With 6 bases removed from V and 6 bases from J, the gap between germline ends came to 11 bases. The germline V gene has CDR1 DFQATT and CDR2 SNEGSKA (reference sequence). This CDR3 contains 11 residues. CDR3 DNA sequence: TGCAGTGCCCCAGGACTCTCTGAAGCTTTCTTT. Protein sequence: CSAPGLSEAFF.

This clonotype came up many times. The V and J genes are TRBV30 and TRBJ1-2, with D unclear. The CDR3 totals 11 residues. Trimming took 5 bases from V and 5 from J, leaving 9 bases between them. The germline CDR1 and CDR2 sequences are GTSNPN and SVGIG (reference sequence). CDR3 sequence (DNA): TGTGCCTGGGCGACTTTTTATGGCTACACCTTC. Its protein is CAWATFYGYTF.

This clonotype was seen ten or more times. The CDR3 nucleotides read TGTGCCAGCAGTTTAGTACTAGCGGAAGATACGCAGTATTTT. This codes for CASSLVLAEDTQYF. The rearrangement joins TRBV27 to TRBJ2-3; TRBD2 agrees at 8 bases. Germline CDR1 and CDR2: MNHEY and SMNVEV (reference sequence). The J segment lost 5 bases and the V segment lost 2 bases, leaving 3 bases of the junction unmatched. The CDR3 covers 14 residues.

This clonotype was seen many times. The chain uses TRBV30 and TRBJ1-1; no clear D gene. V shed 0 bases and J shed 0 bases, with 14 bases lying between them. Germline V CDR1 and CDR2: GTSNPN, SVGIG (reference sequence). This CDR3 comprises 16 residues. CDR3: CAWSVSRTKMNTEAFF. As DNA, the CDR3 is TGTGCCTGGAGTGTAAGTAGGACCAAGATGAACACTGAAGCTTTCTTT.

The sample holds a few counts of this clonotype. The chain carries TRBV12-3 or TRBV12-4 and TRBJ2-1; D ambiguous. V was cut by 3 bases and J by 0 bases, with 12 bases left in between. The CDR3 consists of 16 residues. CDR3 sequence (DNA): TGTGCCAGCAGTTTGAACCCTCCTAGCTCCTACAATGAGCAGTTCTTC. As protein: CASSLNPPSSYNEQFF.

As concerns this clonotype: The CDR3 does not close with the conserved phenylalanine or tryptophan, likely indicating a read error. No DNA is shown, since the ends of the CDR3 on it are uncertain; the CDR3 is the one TCRdb lists. This chain links TRBV3-1 with TRBJ1-1. The germline gives CDR1 LGHDT, CDR2 YNNKEL (reference sequence). Both ends counted, the CDR3 spans 9 residues. The CDR3 is CASSHRAAI.

This clonotype came up a few times. The rearrangement links TRBV5-8 to TRBJ1-2; no clear D. With 2 bases removed from V and 1 base from J, the gap between germline ends came to 6 bases. The CDR3 sequence is 13 residues long. The germline CDR1 and CDR2 sequences are SGHTS and YDEGEE. CDR3 sequence (DNA): TGTGCCAGCAGCTTTACCGATAACTATGGCTACACCTTC. This sequence encodes CASSFTDNYGYTF.

CDR3 bases: TGCAGCGTTGAGGACATCCCCTACAGGTCTGGGGCCAACGTCCTGACTTTC. Its translation is CSVEDIPYRSGANVLTF. The chain links TRBV29-1 to TRBJ2-6; D might be TRBD1 (5 bases). Germline CDR1 reads SQVTM; CDR2 reads ANQGSEA. CDR3 length: 17 residues. Trimming stripped 3 bases from V and 1 base from J, with 16 bases between.